The 17 T cell receptor beta chains reported below all come from one sample, sequenced in a study of cytomegalovirus exposure and HLA in healthy donors. 13 Jbeta primers and 60 Vbeta primers were used for the PCR. Clones were sequenced by immunoSEQ multiplex PCR, and TCRdb holds only the in-frame ones, with some missing. The sample comprises some 130,000 clones, less than 80% of which are singletons, and 6.5% to 8% rests with the top ten. Sequencing used PBMCs. These receptors came from a man aged 40-55 years in good health and CMV-seropositive.

The CDR3 protein is CASSQTSGGFTGELFF. CDR3 coding DNA: TGTGCCAGCAGCCAAACTAGCGGGGGTTTCACCGGGGAGCTGTTTTTT. The chain recombines TRBV4-2 with TRBJ2-2; 11 bases are a match to TRBD2. The CDR3 contains 16 residues. V lost 2 bases, J lost 4 bases, and 3 bases stayed unmatched. CDR1 and CDR2 (germline): LGHNA, YNFKEQ.

This clone has only one observation. V and J are TRBV5-1 and TRBJ2-1; 12 bases match TRBD2. The ends lost 4 bases at V and 1 base at J; junction bases unmatched: 3. This CDR3 region has 16 residues. From germline, CDR1 is SGHRS and CDR2 YFSETQ. The CDR3 region has the DNA TGCGCCAGCAGCCCCACTAGCGGGAGGTCCTACAATGAGCAGTTCTTC. Translated, it gives CASSPTSGRSYNEQFF.

The genes are TRBV19 and TRBJ1-2; 7 bases are shared with TRBD1. Germline V gene data show CDR1 as LNHDA and CDR2 as SQIVND (reference sequence). The junction had 2 bases not matched to a gene; V was cut back by 4 bases and J by 6 bases. The CDR3 sequence is 12 residues long. CDR3 in amino acids: CASSTDRDGYTF. CDR3 coding DNA: TGTGCCAGTAGTACCGACAGGGATGGCTACACCTTC.

This rearrangement joins TRBV5-1 to TRBJ2-1; 8 bases map to TRBD2. Germline V gives CDR1 SGHRS, CDR2 YFSETQ. The length of the CDR3 is 15 residues. The ends lost 3 bases at V and 4 bases at J; junction bases unmatched: 6. CDR3 in DNA: TGCGCCAGCAGCTCGAGCGGGAGTGGGTACAATGAGCAGTTCTTC. The encoded protein is CASSSSGSGYNEQFF. The entire variable domain, with the rest obtained from reference TRBV5-1 and TRBJ2-1, is as follows: KAGVTQTPRYLIKTRGQQVTLSCSPISGHRSVSWYQQTPGQGLQFLFEYFSETQRNKGNFPGRFSGRQFSNSRSEMNVSTLELGDSALYLCASSSSGSGYNEQFFGPGTRLTVL.

The CDR3 region is CARSFPFNQPQHF. DNA for the CDR3: TGTGCCAGAAGCTTTCCATTCAATCAGCCCCAGCATTTT. This chain uses TRBV7-5 with TRBJ1-5; the table names TRBD1, a call not compared with the DNA. TRBV7-5 is a pseudogene segment. The CDR3 consists of 13 residues.

The chain employs TRBV5-1 and TRBJ2-3; no clear D gene. The ends were cut back, 7 bases at V and 0 bases at J, with 15 bases in the middle. This CDR3 is 15 amino acids long. Looked up from germline, CDR1 is SGHRS and CDR2 is YFSETQ. CDR3 sequence (DNA): TGCGCCAGCCGTGGGCAGGCTTCTAGCACAGATACGCAGTATTTT. This encodes CASRGQASSTDTQYF.

The chain employs TRBV5-1 and TRBJ2-7; 14 positions match TRBD2. This CDR3 contains 14 residues. Germline assignment: CDR1 SGHRS and CDR2 YFSETQ. V dropped 4 bases and J dropped 6; count of bases not matched to a gene: 3. The CDR3 DNA sequence: TGCGCCAGCAGCCGGGGACTAGCGGGAGTCGAGCAGTACTTC. Translated: CASSRGLAGVEQYF.

V is TRBV7-6 and J is TRBJ1-2; D ambiguous. Germline V gives CDR1 SGHVS, CDR2 FNYEAQ. V was shortened by 5 bases and J by 8 bases, with 18 bases between the two germline ends. The CDR3 is made up of 14 amino acids. The CDR3 region has the DNA TGTGCCAGCAGCCCAGCGGGCGGCGTTGGGGGCTACACCTTC. Translated, it gives CASSPAGGVGGYTF.

V and J are TRBV5-1 and TRBJ2-2; 7 bases map to TRBD1. The germline V gene has CDR1 SGHRS and CDR2 YFSETQ. V gave up 6 bases and J gave up 3 bases; unmatched junction bases: 11. This CDR3 has 16 residues. The CDR3 bases are TGCGCCAGCACGAGCAGGGGGACCCTTTACACCGGGGAGCTGTTTTTT. Translation: CASTSRGTLYTGELFF.

The chain uses TRBV25-1 and TRBJ2-4, with 8 bases fitting TRBD1. Per the germline V gene, CDR1 is MGHDK and CDR2 is SYGVNS. The CDR3 has 15 residues. With V trimmed by 3 bases and J by 6 bases, 7 bases remained unmatched. The CDR3, as DNA: TGTGCCAGCAGTGATCATCAGGGGGCGGGAAACATTCAGTACTTC. Translating gives CASSDHQGAGNIQYF.

The chain couples TRBV5-1 to TRBJ2-3; TRBD1 is a possible D gene (6 bases). There are 15 residues in the CDR3. From germline, CDR1 is SGHRS and CDR2 YFSETQ. V shed 5 bases and J shed 2 bases, with 15 bases lying between them. The CDR3 is CASSEQGHFTDTQYF. CDR3 sequence (DNA): TGCGCCAGCAGTGAGCAGGGACATTTCACAGATACGCAGTATTTT.

This clone was seen only once. A read error may account for a junction end that differs from germline. The J gene is TRBJ1-1, the V gene TRBV11-2; TRBD1 is a possible D gene (6 bases). The CDR3 has 12 residues. Looked up from germline, CDR1 is SGHAT and CDR2 is FQNNGV. The CDR3 DNA sequence: TGTGCCAGCAGCCAAATCCAGGGGTCGGGTGGCTTT. Translation: CASSQIQGSGGF.

This clone appeared once. The chain links TRBV2 to TRBJ2-1; 8 bases map to TRBD2. Germline assignment: CDR1 SNHLY and CDR2 FYNNEI. V was clipped by 5 bases and J by 0 bases; unmatched bases: 9. This CDR3 contains 17 residues. DNA for the CDR3: TGTGCCAGCAGTCCCAGACTAGCGCCCTACTCCTACAATGAGCAGTTCTTC. Protein product: CASSPRLAPYSYNEQFF.

The chain employs TRBV6-4 and TRBJ1-2; D perhaps matches TRBD1 (6 bases). This CDR3 region has 15 residues. With 2 bases removed from V and 4 bases from J, the gap between germline ends came to 14 bases. Germline CDR1 and CDR2: MRHNA and SNTAGT. The CDR3 DNA sequence: TGTGCCAGCAGTGACCTTTTGGGGGGGCCCTATGGCTACACCTTC. It specifies CASSDLLGGPYGYTF.

The chain joins TRBV6-5 to TRBJ2-5, with D possibly being TRBD1 (7 bases). TRBJ2-7 matches the DNA end more closely, so the J call is doubtful. CDR1 and CDR2 from the germline V gene are MNHEY and SVGAGI. This CDR3 contains 16 residues. CDR3 protein: CASSYSAGQRTYEQYF. The CDR3 region has the DNA TGTGCCAGCAGTTACTCCGCGGGACAGCGAACCTACGAGCAGTACTTC.

V is TRBV7-8 and J is TRBJ2-5; TRBD2 aligns across 8 bases. V gave up 5 bases and J gave up 11 bases; unmatched junction bases: 7. This CDR3 contains 12 residues. The germline CDR1 and CDR2 sequences are SGHVS and FQNEAQ. This chain's CDR3 is CASSVSAGEQYF. The CDR3 nucleotides are TGTGCCAGCAGCGTCTCAGCGGGGGAGCAGTACTTC. The variable domain in full, completed from reference TRBV7-8 and TRBJ2-5, reads GAGVSQSPRYKVAKRGQDVALRCDPISGHVSLFWYQQALGQGPEFLTYFQNEAQLDKSGLPSDRFFAERPEGSVSTLKIQRTQQEDSAVYLCASSVSAGEQYFGPGTRLLVL.

This clone appeared once. This rearrangement joins TRBV14 to TRBJ1-6; 11 positions match TRBD1. The V and J ends lost 4 bases and 8 bases, in that order; junction bases with no gene match: 7. The CDR3 extends over 16 amino acids. CDR1 and CDR2 (germline): SGHDN, FVKESK. This CDR3 reads CASSRAGTGGYSPLHF. The CDR3 DNA follows: TGTGCCAGCAGCCGAGCCGGGACAGGGGGATATTCACCCCTCCACTTT.